This T cell receptor (beta chain) comes out of a study of Graves' ophthalmopathy and Graves' hyperthyroidism. Study-wide context: Untreated patients at initial diagnosis provided peripheral blood.

RNA served as the template for amplifying TCR beta CDR3 regions. The first-round RT-PCR employed HTBI primers together with the Qiagen OneStep RT-PCR kit. A multiplex PCR was then performed as the second round. MiXCR was run by TCRdb on the multiplex PCR reads, yielding one entry per CDR3 protein. The sample has 660,000 or so distinct CDR3 sequences; 35% to 50% are singletons. The sequencing sample was made of peripheral blood. The receptor's source is an adult man with Graves' ophthalmopathy.

CDR3 in DNA: TGCGCCAGCAGTGAGTCGACCCCCGCGTTTGGCTACACCTTC. Translated, it gives CASSESTPAFGYTF. The chain uses TRBV10-2 and TRBJ1-2, with D uncertain. V lost 0 bases to trimming and J lost 7 bases, with 12 bases between them. From germline, CDR1 is WSHSY and CDR2 SAAADI. This CDR3 is built from 14 residues.